The 24 T cell receptor beta chains given below trace back to one sample, sequenced in a study (dated by TCRdb to the mid-2010s). Receptor libraries were prepared by RT-PCR. The run used an Illumina MiSeq. The public sequencing data were trimmed at Q25 with fastp and processed into clonotypes with MiXCR by TCRdb, which kept only in-frame beta chains. Each CDR3 protein gets just one entry, which takes the most common genes and DNA from the rows behind it. The sample table shows about 680,000 distinct CDR3 sequences, and approximately 14% are seen once. Jointly, the top ten make up 3.6% of the sample. The specimen was memory CD4+ T cells from blood. Source of these receptors: a female donor in good health, serving as a healthy control.

The gene calls are TRBV24-1 and TRBJ2-2; 10 positions match TRBD1. Germline V gene sequence: CDR1 KGHDR, CDR2 SFDVKD. CDR3 length: 15 residues. J was trimmed by 3 bases and V by 7 bases; bases with no gene match: 4. Here the CDR3 DNA reads TGTGCCACCAGCTCGGGACAGGGGTACACCGGGGAGCTGTTTTTT. Amino acids: CATSSGQGYTGELFF.

The gene calls are TRBV9 and TRBJ1-3; D is uncertain. From germline, CDR1 is SGDLS and CDR2 YYNGEE. The ends were cut back, 3 bases at V and 0 bases at J, with 13 bases in the middle. The CDR3 totals 16 residues. This CDR3 reads CASSERSAYSGNTIYF. The DNA of the CDR3 is TGTGCCAGCAGCGAAAGATCGGCCTACTCTGGAAACACCATATATTTT.

This sequence joins TRBV5-1 and TRBJ2-2, with D perhaps matching TRBD1 (5 bases). The CDR3 consists of 15 residues. V gave up 0 bases and J gave up 5 bases, with 11 bases separating them. Germline lookup yields CDR1 SGHRS and CDR2 YFSETQ. The CDR3 spells CASSLVGARTGELFF. The DNA for the CDR3 is TGCGCCAGCAGCTTGGTAGGGGCAAGAACCGGGGAGCTGTTTTTT.

This chain uses TRBV9 with TRBJ2-2, with 10 bases fitting TRBD2. The V and J ends lost 0 bases and 2 bases, in that order; junction bases with no gene match: 7. The CDR3 length is 18 residues. Looked up from germline, CDR1 is SGDLS and CDR2 is YYNGEE. The CDR3 region has the DNA TGTGCCAGCAGCGTAGAAGTCCTAGCGGGAGTAAACACCGGGGAGCTGTTTTTT. It encodes CASSVEVLAGVNTGELFF.

This clonotype was counted ten times or more. The genes are TRBV11-2 and TRBJ2-1, with 7 bases identical to TRBD2. The CDR3 length is 15 residues. After removal of 4 bases from V and 2 bases from J, the junction contained 5 bases not matched to a gene. CDR1 is SGHAT, CDR2 FQNNGV, per germline. CDR3 amino acids: CASSSSREAYNEQFF. CDR3 sequence (DNA): TGTGCCAGCAGCTCGAGCCGGGAGGCCTACAATGAGCAGTTCTTC. Using reference TRBV11-2 and TRBJ2-1 for the parts outside the CDR3, the full variable domain is EAGVAQSPRYKIIEKRQSVAFWCNPISGHATLYWYQQILGQGPKLLIQFQNNGVVDDSQLPKDRFSAERLKGVDSTLKIQPAKLEDSAVYLCASSSSREAYNEQFFGPGTRLTVL.

This clonotype occurred a few times. This chain joins TRBV5-4 and TRBJ2-5; D unresolved. Per the germline V gene, CDR1 is SGHNT and CDR2 is YYREEE (reference sequence). The CDR3 loop spans 15 amino acids. The germline V and J ends were trimmed by 4 bases and 5 bases, with 18 bases remaining between them. As DNA, the CDR3 is TGTGCCAGCAGCCCCGAGGCAACGATCCGGGAGACCCAGTACTTC. It encodes CASSPEATIRETQYF. Variable domain in full (rest from reference TRBV5-4 and TRBJ2-5): ETGVTQSPTHLIKTRGQQVTLRCSSQSGHNTVSWYQQALGQGPQFIFQYYREEENGRGNFPPRFSGLQFPNYSSELNVNALELDDSALYLCASSPEATIRETQYFGPGTRLLVL.

The sample holds a few counts of this clonotype. The chain is built from TRBV28 and TRBJ1-5, with TRBD1 as a possible D gene (6 bases). Germline CDR1 is MDHEN and CDR2 is SYDVKM. The CDR3 consists of 16 residues. V was pared by 3 bases and J by 1 base, with 13 bases between. The CDR3 DNA reads as TGTGCCAGCAGTTTTTGGGGGCGCGGGAGCAATCAGCCCCAGCATTTT. Translated: CASSFWGRGSNQPQHF. The whole variable domain, filled in from reference TRBV28 and TRBJ1-5, reads DVKVTQSSRYLVKRTGEKVFLECVQDMDHENMFWYRQDPGLGLRLIYFSYDVKMKEKGDIPEGYSVSREKKERFSLILESASTNQTSMYLCASSFWGRGSNQPQHFGDGTRLSIL.

This clonotype was seen a handful of times. The rearrangement links TRBV5-1 to TRBJ2-3; 11 nucleotides line up with TRBD1. The CDR3 extends over 20 amino acids. Per the germline V gene, CDR1 is SGHRS and CDR2 is YFSETQ. The ends lost 8 bases at V and 3 bases at J; junction bases unmatched: 23. The CDR3 spells CASFPSPGQGDLARTDTQYF. The CDR3 DNA reads as TGCGCCAGTTTTCCCTCTCCGGGACAGGGGGACCTGGCCCGGACAGATACGCAGTATTTT.

Many counts were recorded for this clonotype. The CDR3 DNA reads as TGTGCCAGCAGTTACTCCACTTCCGGCGGGGAGCTGTTTTTT. This codes for CASSYSTSGGELFF. The chain has TRBV6-6 and TRBJ2-2; D not resolved. Germline V gene lookup returns CDR1 MNHNY and CDR2 SVGAGI (reference sequence). The CDR3 covers 14 residues. With 0 bases removed from V and 7 bases from J, the gap between germline ends came to 9 bases.

This clonotype showed up just a few times. This rearrangement joins TRBV5-1 to TRBJ1-4; a possible D gene is TRBD1 (6 bases). The germline V and J ends were trimmed by 0 bases and 8 bases, with 26 bases remaining between them. The CDR3 is 19 residues long. Germline V gene lookup returns CDR1 SGHRS and CDR2 YFSETQ. DNA for the CDR3: TGCGCCAGCAGCTTGGGTCGGTTAACAGGGAGGCCCAGCGGGGAAAAACTGTTTTTT. This codes for CASSLGRLTGRPSGEKLFF.

This clonotype showed up just a few times. The chain recombines TRBV11-2 with TRBJ2-1; no definite D call. This CDR3 contains 16 residues. Germline values: CDR1 SGHAT, CDR2 FQNNGV. The V gene lost 1 base and the J gene lost 7 bases, with 17 bases spanning the gap. The CDR3 loop reads CASSLGSGGIGNEQFF. CDR3 DNA: TGTGCCAGCAGCTTAGGATCGGGTGGCATAGGGAATGAGCAGTTCTTC.

This clonotype was found a few times. The chain joins TRBV27 to TRBJ2-1, with D perhaps matching TRBD1 or TRBD2 (5 bases each). Germline CDR1 is MNHEY and CDR2 is SMNVEV (reference sequence). CDR3 length equals 12 residues. Trimming pared 4 bases from V and 12 bases from J, leaving 13 bases between. CDR3 nucleotide sequence: TGTGCCAGCAGTTATTCCGGGACGAGGCAGTTCTTC. Amino acid sequence: CASSYSGTRQFF.

This clonotype was seen ten or more times. The chain recombines TRBV29-1 with TRBJ2-7; the match to TRBD2 covers 11 bases. Germline loops: CDR1 SQVTM, CDR2 ANQGSEA. The ends lost 4 bases at V and 0 bases at J; junction bases unmatched: 2. The CDR3 spans 14 residues. In DNA form, the CDR3 reads TGCAGCGTTGTACTAGCGGGAGTCTCCTACGAGCAGTACTTC. This encodes CSVVLAGVSYEQYF.

The chain carries TRBV7-3 and TRBJ1-5; D remains ambiguous. Trimming pared 5 bases from V and 3 bases from J, leaving 8 bases between. The CDR3 covers 13 residues. CDR1 is SGHTA and CDR2 is FQGTGA in the germline V gene. The CDR3 region is CASSADANQPQHF. The CDR3 nucleotides read TGTGCCAGCAGCGCGGACGCCAATCAGCCCCAGCATTTT. Drawing the rest from reference TRBV7-3 and TRBJ1-5, the complete variable domain is GAGVSQTPSNKVTEKGKYVELRCDPISGHTALYWYRQSLGQGPEFLIYFQGTGAADDSGLPNDRFFAVRPEGSVSTLKIQRTERGDSAVYLCASSADANQPQHFGDGTRLSIL.

This clonotype was recorded a few times. The chain links TRBV27 to TRBJ2-1; 7 nucleotides line up with TRBD2. The V gene end was trimmed by 3 bases and the J gene end by 3 bases; junction bases not matched to a gene: 11. The CDR3 has 17 residues. The germline gives CDR1 MNHEY, CDR2 SMNVEV (reference sequence). The CDR3: CASSLDIAGVLYNEQFF. DNA for the CDR3: TGTGCCAGCAGTTTGGATATAGCGGGTGTCCTCTACAATGAGCAGTTCTTC.

This clonotype has a handful of counts. This sequence joins TRBV12-3 or TRBV12-4 and TRBJ1-5, with D uncertain. The CDR3 is 13 amino acids. The germline V and J ends were trimmed by 5 bases and 9 bases, with 14 bases remaining between them. The CDR3 sequence: CASSGSVMVPQHF. The CDR3 DNA sequence: TGTGCCAGCAGTGGGTCGGTGATGGTGCCCCAGCATTTT.

CDR3: CASSGWLDTGELFF. The CDR3 DNA reads TGTGCCAGCAGCGGGTGGCTGGACACCGGGGAGCTGTTTTTT. The chain joins TRBV3-1 to TRBJ2-2, with D hard to call. The CDR3 extends over 14 amino acids. Between the trimmed V and J ends, which lost 5 bases and 3 bases, there was a span of 10 bases. Germline V gene sequence: CDR1 LGHDT, CDR2 YNNKEL (reference sequence).

The chain employs TRBV7-8 and TRBJ2-7, with TRBD2 identical over 7 bases. The germline V gene encodes CDR1 SGHVS and CDR2 FQNEAQ. The CDR3 is 17 residues long. J gave up 4 bases and V 8 bases, and 20 bases lay outside the gene matches. The CDR3 protein is CASSPDLAGRGRYEQYF. The CDR3 region has the DNA TGTGCCAGCTCACCCGATTTAGCGGGCCGGGGAAGGTACGAGCAGTACTTC.

Many counts were recorded for this clonotype. The CDR3 loop is CASSVTSQETQYF. The CDR3 nucleotides read TGTGCCAGCAGCGTAACCAGCCAAGAGACCCAGTACTTC. This chain uses TRBV9 with TRBJ2-5; no definite D call. CDR1 and CDR2 from the germline V gene are SGDLS and YYNGEE. Trimming stripped 1 base from V and 1 base from J, with 5 bases between. This CDR3 comprises 13 residues.

V and J are TRBV3-1 and TRBJ1-5; weak D call: TRBD1 (6 bases). CDR3 length: 15 amino acids. Trimming removed 4 bases at V and 0 bases at J, with 10 bases between. CDR1 is LGHDT, CDR2 YNNKEL, per germline (reference sequence). The CDR3 coding sequence is TGTGCCAGCAGCCTCGGACAGATTAGCAATCAGCCCCAGCATTTT. Amino acids: CASSLGQISNQPQHF.

This clonotype has at least ten counts. The chain recombines TRBV29-1 with TRBJ1-2; TRBD1 aligns across 9 bases. The CDR3 length is 14 residues. V was pared by 6 bases and J by 7 bases, with 12 bases of the junction left unmatched. Germline V gives CDR1 SQVTM, CDR2 ANQGSEA. The CDR3 here is CSVDGTGREGGYTF. In DNA, the CDR3 is TGCAGCGTCGACGGGACAGGGAGGGAAGGTGGCTACACCTTC.

This clonotype was picked up many times. The chain recombines TRBV10-3 with TRBJ2-3, with D maybe TRBD1 (5 bases). V was shortened by 8 bases and J by 5 bases, with 20 bases between the two germline ends. Looked up from germline, CDR1 is ENHRY and CDR2 is SYGVKD. The length of the CDR3 is 15 residues. CDR3 coding DNA: TGTGCCATCTCTGCGTCAACCACTCAGGGAGATACGCAGTATTTT. Protein sequence: CAISASTTQGDTQYF.

In its sample, this clonotype was seen many times. The rearrangement links TRBV6-5 to TRBJ2-7; D call uncertain. The CDR3 covers 13 residues. Looked up from germline, CDR1 is MNHEY and CDR2 is SVGAGI. V lost 2 bases and J 3 bases, leaving 8 bases between the germline ends. The CDR3: CASSYREDYEQYF. The CDR3 coding sequence is TGTGCCAGCAGTTACAGAGAAGACTACGAGCAGTACTTC.

This clonotype occurred many times. The rearrangement joins TRBV12-3 or TRBV12-4 to TRBJ1-1, with 8 nucleotides matching TRBD1. The CDR3 runs 14 residues. The V and J ends lost 4 bases and 5 bases, in that order; junction bases with no gene match: 6. The CDR3 loop reads CASSSTGGDTEAFF. The CDR3 nucleotides are TGTGCCAGCAGTTCCACAGGGGGAGATACTGAAGCTTTCTTT.